This T cell receptor beta chain was sequenced during a study of blood T cell repertoires in COVID-19. Study information: Acute and convalescent COVID-19 specimens originated in the United States, Italy and Spain. Sample material is recorded as cDNA or gDNA derived from T cells, B-cell-depleted T cells, or PBMCs.

The CDR3 is made up of 12 amino acids. CDR1 is MNHEY and CDR2 is SVGEGT in the germline V gene. Trimming cost V 4 bases and J 5 bases, with 6 bases left between them. Authors' methods: By means of reference gene primer amplification, nucleated cell counts were estimated. Measured with immunoSEQ multiplex PCR; TCRdb has only the in-frame clones, and not every one. V and J calls and clone size follow that table, whereas D and trimming were derived from the DNA. There are over 75,000 clones in the sample; roughly 88% occur only once, and about 2.7% lies in the top ten. The clonotype was recovered from a woman of 80 years or more with acute or convalescent COVID-19. This chain links TRBV6-2 or TRBV6-3 with TRBJ1-5; D is uncertain. Sequencing was done on a sample of peripheral blood. DNA for the CDR3: TGTGCCAGCAGTTCCTACGATCAGCCCCAGCATTTT. Translation: CASSSYDQPQHF.